These 30 T cell receptor beta chains came from one sample sequenced in a study of CD8 T cells in ankylosing spondylitis. Findings and limits, study-wide: Made up of 7 to 9 highly homologous variants, a TCR beta motif appeared characteristic of ankylosing spondylitis blood.

MiXCR was run by TCRdb on the 5' RACE reads, yielding one entry per CDR3 protein. This sample has around 480,000 distinct CDR3 sequences, with under 20% found just once. No antigen is known for these receptors. The sample was blood, either unsorted or a sorted T cell fraction (not recorded which). These TCRs come from a male donor with ankylosing spondylitis.

The rearrangement uses TRBV30 and TRBJ1-2; D perhaps matches TRBD1 (6 bases). Germline CDR1 GTSNPN, CDR2 SVGIG (reference sequence). Trimming pared 4 bases from V and 5 bases from J, leaving 20 bases between. This CDR3 spans 15 amino acids. CDR3 sequence reads: CAWISFAGHGYGYTF. In DNA form, the CDR3 reads TGTGCCTGGATTTCGTTCGCGGGACACGGATATGGCTACACCTTC.

This chain joins TRBV24-1 and TRBJ1-5; 8 nucleotides match TRBD1. V lost 3 bases and J lost 0; bases outside the gene matches: 3. Germline loops: CDR1 KGHDR, CDR2 SFDVKD. CDR3 length: 16 residues. In DNA, the CDR3 is TGTGCCACCAGTGATCCGACAGGGGATAGCAATCAGCCCCAGCATTTT. As protein: CATSDPTGDSNQPQHF.

This clonotype was recorded a few times. The genes are TRBV7-9 and TRBJ2-5; either TRBD1 or TRBD2 may supply D (5 bases each). This CDR3 comprises 15 residues. CDR1 and CDR2 from the germline V gene are SEHNR and FQNEAQ (reference sequence). V dropped 5 bases and J dropped 1 base, with 14 bases sitting between them. This CDR3 is CASSLGSRAQETQYF. The CDR3 region has the DNA TGTGCCAGCAGCCTTGGGAGCAGGGCCCAAGAGACCCAGTACTTC.

This clonotype occurred many times. The chain couples TRBV5-1 to TRBJ1-5; unclear D gene. V lost 0 bases, J lost 4 bases, and 5 bases lay in between. The CDR3 contains 13 residues. CDR1 is SGHRS, CDR2 YFSETQ, per germline. In nucleotides, the CDR3 is TGCGCCAGCAGCTTGGGGCCAAATCAGCCCCAGCATTTT. Its protein is CASSLGPNQPQHF.

This clonotype was counted a single time. This chain links TRBV5-1 with TRBJ2-1; D ambiguous. This CDR3 has 14 residues. Per the germline V gene, CDR1 is SGHRS and CDR2 is YFSETQ. Trimming pared 0 bases from V and 4 bases from J, leaving 8 bases between. Here the CDR3 reads CASSLVSQYNEQFF. The CDR3 coding sequence is TGCGCCAGCAGCTTGGTGTCCCAATACAATGAGCAGTTCTTC.

V is TRBV20-1 and J is TRBJ2-7; D is ambiguous. The CDR3 totals 14 residues. Looked up from germline, CDR1 is DFQATT and CDR2 is SNEGSKA (reference sequence). Trimming removed 1 base from V and 2 bases from J, with 12 bases in between. Here the CDR3 DNA reads TGCAGTGCTAGAGGGCCAGTCGAGGCCTACGAGCAGTACTTC. This translates into CSARGPVEAYEQYF.

This clonotype has a handful of counts. This may stem from a read error, because a much larger clone lies one nucleotide away. The chain uses TRBV6-1 and TRBJ2-3, with 8 bases identical to TRBD1. CDR3 length: 14 amino acids. Germline trimming cut 6 bases from V and 1 base from J; bases unmatched to any gene: 3. CDR1 is MNHNS and CDR2 is SASEGT in the germline V gene. The CDR3 DNA follows: TGTGCCAGCAGCATGACAGGGGGCACAGATACGCAGTATTTT. It codes for CASSMTGGTDTQYF.

This sequence joins TRBV7-6 and TRBJ2-5; TRBD2 aligns across 8 bases. The J segment lost 2 bases and the V segment lost 1 base, leaving 6 bases of the junction unmatched. Germline CDR1 reads SGHVS; CDR2 reads FNYEAQ. The CDR3 is 16 residues long. The CDR3 loop reads CASSLGVSGIQETQYF. The CDR3 coding sequence is TGTGCCAGCAGCTTAGGGGTTAGCGGGATACAAGAGACCCAGTACTTC.

This clonotype turned up a few times. The rearrangement joins TRBV4-2 to TRBJ2-4; 10 bases fit TRBD2. Germline assignment: CDR1 LGHNA and CDR2 YNFKEQ. V shed 0 bases, J shed 0 bases, and the junction held 8 bases outside the gene matches. The CDR3 is 19 amino acids. In DNA, the CDR3 is TGTGCCAGCAGCCAAGAGGCACAACTAGCGGGGCTAGCCAAAAACATTCAGTACTTC. Translated: CASSQEAQLAGLAKNIQYF.

The chain is built from TRBV5-1 and TRBJ2-1; D may be TRBD2 (7 bases). Germline-derived CDR1 and CDR2 are SGHRS and YFSETQ. V was trimmed by 4 bases and J by 4 bases, leaving 15 bases between them. CDR3 length: 15 amino acids. CDR3 sequence: CASSPGGGPYNEQFF. In DNA form, the CDR3 reads TGCGCCAGCAGCCCTGGCGGGGGCCCTTACAATGAGCAGTTCTTC.

This chain joins TRBV5-1 and TRBJ2-3, with D hard to call. Germline loops: CDR1 SGHRS, CDR2 YFSETQ. Trimming stripped 4 bases from V and 3 bases from J, with 12 bases between. This CDR3 is built from 14 residues. CDR3 DNA sequence: TGCGCCAGCAGCCCATTGAAACCAACAGATACGCAGTATTTT. It codes for CASSPLKPTDTQYF.

About this clonotype: The germline gene is not matched at one end of the junction; a read error may be the cause. This rearrangement joins TRBV3-1 to TRBJ2-7; 7 bases match TRBD1. This CDR3 region has 12 residues. Germline CDR1 and CDR2: LGHDT and YNNKEL (reference sequence). CDR3 in amino acids: CASSQGDSRSNF. In nucleotides, the CDR3 is TGTGCCAGCAGCCAAGGGGACAGCCGCTCCAACTTC.

This clonotype was observed many times. The rearrangement joins TRBV29-1 to TRBJ2-5, with 11 bases that match TRBD2. Germline values: CDR1 SQVTM, CDR2 ANQGSEA. The V segment lost 4 bases and the J segment 7 bases; nucleotides outside the gene matches: 8. The CDR3 is made up of 14 amino acids. The chain's CDR3 is CSVAKLAGEGTQYF. CDR3 nucleotide sequence: TGCAGCGTTGCCAAACTAGCGGGAGAGGGGACCCAGTACTTC.

This clonotype was detected many times. The V gene is TRBV4-1, the J gene TRBJ2-1; unclear D gene. V lost 2 bases and J 5 bases, leaving 10 bases between the germline ends. The CDR3 is 14 amino acids. Germline V gene data show CDR1 as MGHRA and CDR2 as YSYEKL. The CDR3 bases are TGCGCCAGCAGCCAAACGAATGCTCACAATGAGCAGTTCTTC. As protein: CASSQTNAHNEQFF.

CDR3 loop: CASSRGSGGIYEQYF. In DNA form, the CDR3 reads TGTGCCAGCAGCAGAGGGTCAGGGGGCATCTACGAGCAGTACTTC. The chain is built from TRBV7-2 and TRBJ2-7, with 8 bases aligning to TRBD1. V lost 5 bases to trimming and J lost 3 bases; unmatched junction nucleotides: 9. Germline lookup yields CDR1 SGHTA and CDR2 FQGNSA. This CDR3 has 15 residues.

To note about this clonotype: This clone may be a read error of a much larger clone one base away. The CDR3 nucleotides read TGTGCCAGCAGAAGACTAGCGGGGGTTAATGAGCAGTTCTTC. This codes for CASRRLAGVNEQFF. V and J are TRBV6-1 and TRBJ2-1; 12 positions match TRBD2. This CDR3 comprises 14 residues. Per the germline V gene, CDR1 is MNHNS and CDR2 is SASEGT. V lost 6 bases and J lost 7; bases outside the gene matches: 4.

In its sample, this clonotype was seen a few times. V usage is TRBV12-3 or TRBV12-4 and J usage is TRBJ2-7; 8 bases agree with TRBD2. The CDR3 has 12 amino acids. The J segment lost 7 bases and the V segment lost 3 bases, leaving 2 bases of the junction unmatched. CDR3 region: CASSFTGGEQYF. The CDR3 nucleotides are TGTGCCAGCAGTTTTACGGGGGGGGAGCAGTACTTC.

For the CDR3, the DNA is TGTGCCAGCAGTTACGGCGGCAGGGGAACTGGGGAGACCCAGTACTTC. Protein: CASSYGGRGTGETQYF. The J gene is TRBJ2-5, the V gene TRBV6-5, with D perhaps matching TRBD1 (6 bases). The germline V gene has CDR1 MNHEY and CDR2 SVGAGI. The CDR3 consists of 16 residues. Trimming took 2 bases from V and 5 from J, leaving 18 bases between them.

This clonotype was counted a few times. V usage is TRBV12-3 or TRBV12-4 and J usage is TRBJ2-7; D might be TRBD2 (6 bases). The CDR3 runs 15 residues. The ends were cut back, 6 bases at V and 1 base at J, with 16 bases in the middle. For the CDR3, the DNA is TGTGCCAGCAGCCATACGGGACTCCAGTCCTACGAGCAGTACTTC. This translates into CASSHTGLQSYEQYF.

CDR3 region: CAWIVGAEQYF. The CDR3 nucleotides are TGTGCCTGGATAGTCGGGGCCGAGCAGTACTTC. V is TRBV30 and J is TRBJ2-7; D possibly uses TRBD1 or TRBD2 (5 bases each). V lost 4 bases to trimming and J lost 6 bases, with 10 bases between them. The CDR3 has 11 amino acids. Per germline, CDR1 GTSNPN and CDR2 SVGIG (reference sequence).

This clonotype came up a few times. This rearrangement joins TRBV9 to TRBJ2-7, with D perhaps TRBD1 (6 bases). The ends were cut back, 2 bases at V and 2 bases at J, with 14 bases in the middle. In germline, CDR1 is SGDLS, CDR2 YYNGEE. This CDR3 comprises 15 residues. Here the CDR3 DNA reads TGTGCCAGCAGCGTGGCCGGGACACTTGCCTACGAGCAGTACTTC. It translates to CASSVAGTLAYEQYF.

CDR3 sequence: CASSPRQGRSEQFF. CDR3 bases: TGTGCCAGCAGTCCCAGACAGGGAAGGAGTGAGCAGTTCTTC. This chain links TRBV28 with TRBJ2-1; 7 bases map to TRBD1. The V segment lost 5 bases and the J segment 9 bases; nucleotides outside the gene matches: 10. CDR3 size: 14 residues. CDR1 and CDR2 from the germline V gene are MDHEN and SYDVKM.

The chain links TRBV5-1 to TRBJ1-1; D is unclear. CDR1 and CDR2 (germline): SGHRS, YFSETQ. V was pared by 4 bases and J by 1 base, with 14 bases between. The CDR3 length is 15 residues. CDR3 in DNA: TGCGCCAGCAGCCTCAATCCCCTGTCGAACACTGAAGCTTTCTTT. It specifies CASSLNPLSNTEAFF.

V is TRBV11-3 and J is TRBJ2-1; perhaps TRBD1 as D (6 bases). The CDR3 covers 13 residues. Trimming removed 1 base at V and 8 bases at J, with 9 bases between. CDR1 and CDR2 from the germline V gene are SGHNT and YENEEA. The CDR3 is CASSLGKGDEQFF. DNA of the CDR3: TGTGCCAGCAGCTTAGGGAAGGGGGATGAGCAGTTCTTC.

The chain carries TRBV20-1 and TRBJ2-3, with 8 bases fitting TRBD1. The junction had 11 bases not matched to a gene; V was cut back by 0 bases and J by 3 bases. The CDR3 has 17 residues. Germline lookup yields CDR1 DFQATT and CDR2 SNEGSKA (reference sequence). The chain's CDR3 is CSAREFRGTGTTDTQYF. CDR3 DNA sequence: TGCAGTGCTAGAGAGTTTAGGGGGACAGGCACAACAGATACGCAGTATTTT.

The V gene is TRBV20-1, the J gene TRBJ1-1; weak D call: TRBD1 (5 bases). The CDR3 covers 13 residues. V lost 4 bases and J 8 bases, leaving 17 bases between the germline ends. The germline gives CDR1 DFQATT, CDR2 SNEGSKA (reference sequence). CDR3 nucleotides: TGCAGTGCTAACCGTGGGGGTAGGCTAGAAGCTTTCTTT. It encodes CSANRGGRLEAFF.

This clonotype came up a few times. The CDR3 DNA reads TGTGCCAGCAGCTTAGGGGGCTTATCTGGAAACACCATATATTTT. Protein sequence: CASSLGGLSGNTIYF. The rearrangement links TRBV7-2 to TRBJ1-3; D is perhaps TRBD1 (5 bases). The CDR3 has 15 amino acids. Germline CDR1 is SGHTA and CDR2 is FQGNSA. V lost 1 base and J 1 base, leaving 8 bases between the germline ends.

This clonotype was detected many times. This chain connects TRBV29-1 to TRBJ2-1; TRBD1 matches at 7 bases. Germline CDR1 is SQVTM and CDR2 is ANQGSEA. CDR3 size: 12 residues. V lost 7 bases, J lost 4 bases, and 4 bases stayed unmatched. The CDR3 nucleotides are TGCAGCGCAGGGACAGAATACAATGAGCAGTTCTTC. This gives the protein CSAGTEYNEQFF.

This clonotype has a count of ten or more. This chain connects TRBV5-1 to TRBJ1-1; 12 bases map to TRBD1. CDR1 is SGHRS and CDR2 is YFSETQ in the germline V gene. V was pared by 4 bases and J by 7 bases, with 8 bases of the junction left unmatched. The CDR3 contains 15 residues. The CDR3 loop reads CASSRDRGLSDEAFF. DNA for the CDR3: TGCGCCAGCAGCCGGGACAGGGGGCTTTCGGATGAAGCTTTCTTT.

This clonotype was seen more than once but under ten times. The J gene is TRBJ1-1, the V gene TRBV20-1; D remains ambiguous. From germline, CDR1 is DFQATT and CDR2 SNEGSKA (reference sequence). The CDR3 is made up of 13 amino acids. V shed 3 bases and J shed 3 bases, with 11 bases lying between them. DNA for the CDR3: TGCAGTGCTAGTAAGGGAGGTTACACTGAAGCTTTCTTT. Translation: CSASKGGYTEAFF.